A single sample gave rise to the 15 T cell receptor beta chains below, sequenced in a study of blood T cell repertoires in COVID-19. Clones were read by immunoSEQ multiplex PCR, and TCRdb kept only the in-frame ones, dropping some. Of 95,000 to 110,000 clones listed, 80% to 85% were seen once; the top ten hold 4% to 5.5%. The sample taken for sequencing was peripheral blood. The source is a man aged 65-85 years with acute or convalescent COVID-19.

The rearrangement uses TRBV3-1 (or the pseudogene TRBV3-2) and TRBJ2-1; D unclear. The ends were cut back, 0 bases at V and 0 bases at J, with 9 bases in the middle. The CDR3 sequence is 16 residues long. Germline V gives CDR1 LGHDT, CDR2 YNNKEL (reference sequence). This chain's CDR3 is CASSQDSPSSYNEQFF. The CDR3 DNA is TGTGCCAGCAGCCAAGATAGCCCAAGCTCCTACAATGAGCAGTTCTTC.

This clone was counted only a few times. The CDR3 nucleotides are TGTGCCAGCAGCCCCCAAGGTGGCGGGGCTGAAGCTTTCTTT. The encoded protein is CASSPQGGGAEAFF. The chain links TRBV7-2 to TRBJ1-1, with unresolved D. The V end lost 5 bases, the J end lost 6 bases, and 16 bases lay between the germline ends. Germline V gene data show CDR1 as SGHTA and CDR2 as FQGNSA. This CDR3 has 14 amino acids.

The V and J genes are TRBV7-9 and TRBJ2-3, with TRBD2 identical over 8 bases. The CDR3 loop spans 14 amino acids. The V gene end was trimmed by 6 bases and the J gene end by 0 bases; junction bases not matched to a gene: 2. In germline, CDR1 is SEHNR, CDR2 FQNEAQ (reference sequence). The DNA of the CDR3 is TGTGCCAGCAGTAGCGGGGTGAGCACAGATACGCAGTATTTT. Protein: CASSSGVSTDTQYF.

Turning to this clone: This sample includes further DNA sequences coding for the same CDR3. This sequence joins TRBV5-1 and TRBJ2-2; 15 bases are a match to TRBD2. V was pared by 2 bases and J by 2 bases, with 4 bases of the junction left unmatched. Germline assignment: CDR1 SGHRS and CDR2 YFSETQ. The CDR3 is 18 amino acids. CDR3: CASSFGLAGGSNTGELFF. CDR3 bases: TGCGCCAGCAGCTTTGGACTAGCGGGGGGGAGCAACACCGGGGAGCTGTTTTTT.

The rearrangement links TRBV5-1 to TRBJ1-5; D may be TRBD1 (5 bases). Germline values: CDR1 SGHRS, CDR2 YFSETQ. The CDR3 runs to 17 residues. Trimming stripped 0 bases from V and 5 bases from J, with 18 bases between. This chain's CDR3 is CASSLGSTTTGDQPQHF. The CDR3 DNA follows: TGCGCCAGCAGCTTGGGATCAACGACCACGGGGGATCAGCCCCAGCATTTT.

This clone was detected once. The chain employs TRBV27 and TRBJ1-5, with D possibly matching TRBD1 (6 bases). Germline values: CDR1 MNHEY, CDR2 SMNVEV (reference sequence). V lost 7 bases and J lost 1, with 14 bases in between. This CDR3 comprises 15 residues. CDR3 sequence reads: CASTDRYGSNQPQHF. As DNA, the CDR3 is TGTGCCAGCACAGACAGGTATGGGAGCAATCAGCCCCAGCATTTT.

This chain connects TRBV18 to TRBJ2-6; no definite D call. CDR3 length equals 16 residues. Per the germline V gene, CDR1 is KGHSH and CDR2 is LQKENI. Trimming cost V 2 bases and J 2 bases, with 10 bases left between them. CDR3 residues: CASSPTQATGANVLTF. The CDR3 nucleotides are TGTGCCAGCTCACCAACTCAGGCGACTGGGGCCAACGTCCTGACTTTC.

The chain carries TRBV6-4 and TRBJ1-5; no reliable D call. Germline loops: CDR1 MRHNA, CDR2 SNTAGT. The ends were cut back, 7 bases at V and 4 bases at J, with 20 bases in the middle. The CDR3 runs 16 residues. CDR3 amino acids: CASKAPRTVRNQPQHF. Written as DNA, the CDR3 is TGTGCCAGCAAAGCCCCCAGGACTGTACGGAATCAGCCCCAGCATTTT.

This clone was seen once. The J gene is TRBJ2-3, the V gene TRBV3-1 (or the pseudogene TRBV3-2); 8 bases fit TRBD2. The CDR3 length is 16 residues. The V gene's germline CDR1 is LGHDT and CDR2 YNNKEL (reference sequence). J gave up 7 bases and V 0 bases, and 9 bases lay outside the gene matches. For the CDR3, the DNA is TGTGCCAGCAGCCAAGATATCCCGGGGGGGGGAAATACGCAGTATTTT. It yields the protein CASSQDIPGGGNTQYF.

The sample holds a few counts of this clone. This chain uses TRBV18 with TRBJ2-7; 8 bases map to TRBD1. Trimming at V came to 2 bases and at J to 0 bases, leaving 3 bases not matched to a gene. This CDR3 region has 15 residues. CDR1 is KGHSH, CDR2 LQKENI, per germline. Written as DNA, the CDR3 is TGTGCCAGCTCACCAGAGACAGGGGTCTCCTACGAGCAGTACTTC. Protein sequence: CASSPETGVSYEQYF. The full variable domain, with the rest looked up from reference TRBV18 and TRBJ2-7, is NAGVMQNPRHLVRRRGQEARLRCSPMKGHSHVYWYRQLPEEGLKFMVYLQKENIIDESGMPKERFSAEFPKEGPSILRIQQVVRGDSAAYFCASSPETGVSYEQYFGPGTRLTVT.

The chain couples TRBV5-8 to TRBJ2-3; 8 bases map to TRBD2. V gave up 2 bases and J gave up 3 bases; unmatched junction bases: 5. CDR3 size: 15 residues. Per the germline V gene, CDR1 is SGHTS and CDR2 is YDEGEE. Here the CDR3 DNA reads TGTGCCAGCAGCTTAGGACTAGCAGAAACAGATACGCAGTATTTT. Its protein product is CASSLGLAETDTQYF.

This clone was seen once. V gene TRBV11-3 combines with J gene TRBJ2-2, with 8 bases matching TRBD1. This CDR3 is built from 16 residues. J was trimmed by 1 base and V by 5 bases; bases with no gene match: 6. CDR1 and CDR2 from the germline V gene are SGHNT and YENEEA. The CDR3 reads CASSPGDRKNTGELFF. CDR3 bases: TGTGCCAGCAGCCCGGGGGACAGGAAGAACACCGGGGAGCTGTTTTTT.

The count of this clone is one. CDR3 sequence (DNA): TGTGCCAGTAGTATAGGCAGGGTGGACCAGCCCCAGCATTTT. Protein: CASSIGRVDQPQHF. The chain employs TRBV19 and TRBJ1-5; tentatively, D is TRBD1 (5 bases). Germline loops: CDR1 LNHDA, CDR2 SQIVND (reference sequence). The CDR3 extends over 14 amino acids. The V and J ends lost 1 base and 7 bases respectively, with 11 bases between them.

The CDR3 loop is CSANRGETQYF. Here the CDR3 DNA reads TGCAGTGCTAACAGGGGTGAGACCCAGTACTTC. The chain recombines TRBV20-1 with TRBJ2-5; 7 nucleotides line up with TRBD1. Trimming took 4 bases from V and 5 from J; bases not matched to a gene: 1. The CDR3 sequence is 11 residues long. Germline-derived CDR1 and CDR2 are DFQATT and SNEGSKA (reference sequence).

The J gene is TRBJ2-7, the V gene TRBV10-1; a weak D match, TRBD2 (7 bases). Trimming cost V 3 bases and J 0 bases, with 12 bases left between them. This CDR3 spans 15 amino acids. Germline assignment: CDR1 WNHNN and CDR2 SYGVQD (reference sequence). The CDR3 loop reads CASSEGGGSSYEQYF. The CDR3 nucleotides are TGCGCCAGCAGTGAAGGGGGGGGAAGCTCCTACGAGCAGTACTTC.